Shown below are 23 T cell receptor beta chains from a single sample sequenced in a study of OX40 agonist ivuxolimab in advanced cancers. The repertoire was sequenced with immunoSEQ multiplex PCR; TCRdb's copy has only in-frame clones and lacks some. The sample holds tens of thousands of clones, approximately 80% seen once. The starting material was CD4+ or CD8+ T cells sorted from blood, obtained in a trial of the OX40 agonist ivuxolimab. These receptors came from an adult with an advanced solid tumor such as melanoma, head and neck, liver or kidney cancer.

The chain has TRBV6-4 and TRBJ1-2, with D unresolved. V gave up 0 bases and J gave up 4 bases, with 3 bases separating them. Germline CDR1 reads MRHNA; CDR2 reads SNTAGT. This CDR3 contains 12 residues. This CDR3 reads CASSDSGYGYTF. In DNA form, the CDR3 reads TGTGCCAGCAGTGACTCGGGCTATGGCTACACCTTC.

A few counts support this clone. This rearrangement joins TRBV14 to TRBJ1-1; D may be TRBD1 (6 bases). The ends were cut back, 1 base at V and 7 bases at J, with 10 bases in the middle. The length of the CDR3 is 13 residues. Germline V gene lookup returns CDR1 SGHDN and CDR2 FVKESK. CDR3 residues: CASSQGGGGEAFF. The CDR3 bases are TGTGCCAGCAGCCAAGGGGGGGGCGGTGAAGCTTTCTTT.

The rearrangement joins TRBV19 to TRBJ1-5; a possible D gene is TRBD1 (6 bases). The ends were cut back, 3 bases at V and 6 bases at J, with 15 bases in the middle. CDR3 length equals 15 residues. CDR1 and CDR2 from the germline V gene are LNHDA and SQIVND (reference sequence). The CDR3 region is CASSIGSGVIQPQHF. DNA of the CDR3: TGTGCCAGTAGTATTGGGTCAGGGGTTATTCAGCCCCAGCATTTT.

This clone was seen a single time. One end of the junction varies from germline; a read error may be responsible. Other DNA sequences in the same sample also yield this CDR3. This sequence joins TRBV7-2 and TRBJ2-2; TRBD2 is a possible D gene (6 bases). The CDR3 spans 13 residues. Germline V CDR1 and CDR2: SGHTA, FQGNSA. The CDR3: CASSQGDSGELFF. The CDR3 nucleotides are TGCGCCAGCAGCCAAGGGGACTCCGGGGAGCTGTTTTTT.

This clone came up a few times. The chain joins TRBV7-3 to TRBJ1-5; tentative D call: TRBD1 (5 bases). Trimming pared 2 bases from V and 1 base from J, leaving 9 bases between. Germline loops: CDR1 SGHTA, CDR2 FQGTGA. CDR3 size: 15 residues. In nucleotides, the CDR3 is TGTGCCAGCAGCTTACTTGGGGGGAGCAATCAGCCCCAGCATTTT. Amino acids: CASSLLGGSNQPQHF. Full variable domain (outside the CDR3, taken from reference TRBV7-3 and TRBJ1-5): GAGVSQTPSNKVTEKGKYVELRCDPISGHTALYWYRQSLGQGPEFLIYFQGTGAADDSGLPNDRFFAVRPEGSVSTLKIQRTERGDSAVYLCASSLLGGSNQPQHFGDGTRLSIL.

This CDR3 is CAWSVGLNYEQYF. For the CDR3, the DNA is TGTGCCTGGAGTGTTGGGCTAAACTACGAGCAGTACTTC. The V call is TRBV30, the J call TRBJ2-7, with D unresolved. V was shortened by 0 bases and J by 3 bases, with 9 bases between the two germline ends. Germline CDR1 reads GTSNPN; CDR2 reads SVGIG (reference sequence). This CDR3 contains 13 residues.

This chain joins TRBV9 and TRBJ1-4; D is undetermined. Germline CDR1 reads SGDLS; CDR2 reads YYNGEE. The CDR3 runs to 15 residues. Trimming pared 0 bases from V and 7 bases from J, leaving 13 bases between. This chain's CDR3 is CASSVGGGGGEKLFF. The CDR3 DNA sequence: TGTGCCAGCAGCGTAGGAGGAGGAGGTGGTGAAAAACTGTTTTTT.

This chain connects TRBV7-9 to TRBJ2-2; D may be TRBD1 (6 bases). Trimming stripped 1 base from V and 1 base from J, with 10 bases between. This CDR3 has 16 residues. CDR1 SEHNR and CDR2 FQNEAQ come from the germline V gene (reference sequence). The CDR3 DNA reads as TGTGCCAGCAGCTTAGGAGGGACACTGAACACCGGGGAGCTGTTTTTT. Translating it yields CASSLGGTLNTGELFF.

The rearrangement links TRBV28 to TRBJ1-5; D gene ambiguous. The germline V gene has CDR1 MDHEN and CDR2 SYDVKM. This CDR3 is built from 14 residues. Trimming took 8 bases from V and 2 from J, leaving 13 bases between them. The CDR3 DNA sequence: TGTGCCAGCGATTTCGGGGATGGCAATCAGCCCCAGCATTTT. Translation gives CASDFGDGNQPQHF.

This clone was seen only once. V is TRBV19 and J is TRBJ2-7, with 10 bases that match TRBD2. The CDR3 extends over 14 amino acids. Germline lookup yields CDR1 LNHDA and CDR2 SQIVND (reference sequence). Trimming cost V 5 bases and J 1 base; bases outside gene matches: 2. This CDR3 reads CASSLLAGSYEQYF. DNA for the CDR3: TGTGCCAGTAGTTTACTAGCGGGGTCCTACGAGCAGTACTTC.

The rearrangement links TRBV6-5 to TRBJ2-7, with D uncertain. Germline V gives CDR1 MNHEY, CDR2 SVGAGI. CDR3 length: 11 residues. Trimming removed 6 bases at V and 6 bases at J, with 9 bases between. In nucleotides, the CDR3 is TGTGCCAGCAGCATAGGTCCCGAGCAGTACTTC. This sequence encodes CASSIGPEQYF.

J is TRBJ1-1 and V is TRBV4-2, with D possibly being TRBD1 (6 bases). CDR1 is LGHNA and CDR2 is YNFKEQ in the germline V gene. V was trimmed by 0 bases and J by 4 bases, leaving 24 bases between them. The CDR3 extends over 19 amino acids. CDR3 nucleotide sequence: TGTGCCAGCAGCCAAGATAATAACAGGGCGTGGACGGACGGCACTGAAGCTTTCTTT. This encodes CASSQDNNRAWTDGTEAFF.

This clone has a handful of counts. The chain couples TRBV11-3 to TRBJ1-1; no definite D call. V was shortened by 2 bases and J by 6 bases, with 13 bases between the two germline ends. Germline CDR1 reads SGHNT; CDR2 reads YENEEA. The CDR3 consists of 14 residues. Here the CDR3 DNA reads TGTGCCAGCAGCTTAACGCCAGCAAGCGCTGAAGCTTTCTTT. As protein: CASSLTPASAEAFF.

A word on this clone: Other DNA sequences in this sample translate to the same CDR3. The gene calls are TRBV6-5 and TRBJ1-2; D call uncertain. The V and J ends lost 0 bases and 4 bases respectively, with 6 bases between them. CDR1 is MNHEY and CDR2 is SVGAGI in the germline V gene. The CDR3 consists of 13 residues. This CDR3 is CASSYSTAYGYTF. CDR3 nucleotides: TGTGCCAGCAGTTACTCTACGGCCTATGGCTACACCTTC.

Points on this clone: A junction end diverges from the germline sequence, so it may reflect a read error. The rearrangement uses TRBV6-1 and TRBJ2-5, with 10 bases aligning to TRBD2. Germline V gene lookup returns CDR1 MNHNS and CDR2 SASEGT. The CDR3 consists of 17 residues. The CDR3, as DNA: TGTGCCATCAGTGAGTCGCCTAGCGGGGGCCTACAAGAGACCCAGTACTTC. Its protein is CAISESPSGGLQETQYF.

The rearrangement uses TRBV30 and TRBJ1-1, with TRBD1 matching over 8 bases. This CDR3 contains 13 residues. With 2 bases clipped from V and 7 bases from J, the junction kept 6 bases outside the gene matches. Germline V gene data show CDR1 as GTSNPN and CDR2 as SVGIG (reference sequence). CDR3 loop: CAWSTGTGREAFF. The CDR3, as DNA: TGTGCCTGGAGTACGGGGACAGGTCGTGAAGCTTTCTTT.

This chain connects TRBV7-9 to TRBJ2-2, with 7 bases that match TRBD1. J was trimmed by 0 bases and V by 4 bases; bases with no gene match: 8. Germline CDR1 and CDR2: SEHNR and FQNEAQ (reference sequence). This CDR3 has 17 amino acids. CDR3 DNA sequence: TGTGCCAGCAGCTACCGAAACAGGGGCCCGAACACCGGGGAGCTGTTTTTT. This encodes CASSYRNRGPNTGELFF.

The V call is TRBV5-6, the J call TRBJ1-2; D unclear. The CDR3 is made up of 14 amino acids. Trimming removed 0 bases from V and 6 bases from J, with 12 bases in between. Germline V gene lookup returns CDR1 SGHDT and CDR2 YYEEEE. The CDR3 DNA follows: TGTGCCAGCAGCTTGGTAGGGCTTACCGATGGCTACACCTTC. Encoded protein: CASSLVGLTDGYTF.

The chain carries TRBV7-3 and TRBJ2-5; D unresolved. The J call could be wrong; TRBJ2-7 is a better fit for the DNA end. Germline CDR1 reads SGHTA; CDR2 reads FQGTGA. This CDR3 contains 15 residues. This CDR3 reads CASSLTGGTTYEQYF. DNA for the CDR3: TGTGCCAGCAGCTTAACCGGCGGAACTACCTACGAGCAGTACTTC.

The chain employs TRBV9 and TRBJ2-7; D is unclear. CDR1 and CDR2 from the germline V gene are SGDLS and YYNGEE. CDR3 size: 13 residues. Trimming removed 0 bases at V and 3 bases at J, with 7 bases between. The CDR3 DNA follows: TGTGCCAGCAGCGTAGGACACAGCTACGAGCAGTACTTC. It translates to CASSVGHSYEQYF.

The V call is TRBV28, the J call TRBJ2-2; D unresolved. Germline-derived CDR1 and CDR2 are MDHEN and SYDVKM. There are 17 residues in the CDR3. Deletions cut 4 bases from V and 4 bases from J, with 19 bases between. For the CDR3, the DNA is TGTGCCAGCAGTTCCTATCGACACCAATGGGGCACCGGGGAGCTGTTTTTT. Translated, it gives CASSSYRHQWGTGELFF.

The chain uses TRBV27 and TRBJ2-2; the D call may be TRBD1 or TRBD2 (5 bases each). The germline V and J ends were trimmed by 6 bases and 4 bases, with 9 bases remaining between them. The CDR3 sequence is 13 residues long. Germline CDR1 MNHEY, CDR2 SMNVEV (reference sequence). The CDR3 DNA sequence: TGTGCCAGCAGGTCTGGGGGCACCGGGGAGCTGTTTTTT. It codes for CASRSGGTGELFF.

The chain couples TRBV28 to TRBJ2-1; 8 bases are shared with TRBD2. Unmatched junction bases numbered 8, after V lost 5 bases and J lost 2 bases. The CDR3 is made up of 16 amino acids. The germline gives CDR1 MDHEN, CDR2 SYDVKM. The CDR3 reads CASSQTSAEPYNEQFF. In DNA form, the CDR3 reads TGTGCCAGCAGTCAGACTAGCGCAGAGCCCTACAATGAGCAGTTCTTC. Full variable domain (outside the CDR3, taken from reference TRBV28 and TRBJ2-1): DVKVTQSSRYLVKRTGEKVFLECVQDMDHENMFWYRQDPGLGLRLIYFSYDVKMKEKGDIPEGYSVSREKKERFSLILESASTNQTSMYLCASSQTSAEPYNEQFFGPGTRLTVL.